Listed here is a single T cell receptor beta chain. With 2 bases removed from V and 7 bases from J, the gap between germline ends came to 17 bases. This CDR3 has 15 residues. Germline V gene sequence: CDR1 MNHEY, CDR2 SVGAGI. This sample is part of a study of blood T cell repertoires in COVID-19. Sequencing used immunoSEQ multiplex PCR; TCRdb keeps in-frame clones, though not all of them. The sample includes approximately 240,000 clones, about 80% seen only once; the top ten take under 5.5%. The sequence derives from an elderly woman with active or convalescent COVID-19. The sequencing input was peripheral blood. The chain is built from TRBV6-5 and TRBJ1-2; tentatively, D is TRBD1 (5 bases). CDR3 loop: CASSYTGDGRFGYTF. DNA for the CDR3: TGTGCCAGCAGTTACACGGGGGACGGTCGTTTTGGCTACACCTTC.